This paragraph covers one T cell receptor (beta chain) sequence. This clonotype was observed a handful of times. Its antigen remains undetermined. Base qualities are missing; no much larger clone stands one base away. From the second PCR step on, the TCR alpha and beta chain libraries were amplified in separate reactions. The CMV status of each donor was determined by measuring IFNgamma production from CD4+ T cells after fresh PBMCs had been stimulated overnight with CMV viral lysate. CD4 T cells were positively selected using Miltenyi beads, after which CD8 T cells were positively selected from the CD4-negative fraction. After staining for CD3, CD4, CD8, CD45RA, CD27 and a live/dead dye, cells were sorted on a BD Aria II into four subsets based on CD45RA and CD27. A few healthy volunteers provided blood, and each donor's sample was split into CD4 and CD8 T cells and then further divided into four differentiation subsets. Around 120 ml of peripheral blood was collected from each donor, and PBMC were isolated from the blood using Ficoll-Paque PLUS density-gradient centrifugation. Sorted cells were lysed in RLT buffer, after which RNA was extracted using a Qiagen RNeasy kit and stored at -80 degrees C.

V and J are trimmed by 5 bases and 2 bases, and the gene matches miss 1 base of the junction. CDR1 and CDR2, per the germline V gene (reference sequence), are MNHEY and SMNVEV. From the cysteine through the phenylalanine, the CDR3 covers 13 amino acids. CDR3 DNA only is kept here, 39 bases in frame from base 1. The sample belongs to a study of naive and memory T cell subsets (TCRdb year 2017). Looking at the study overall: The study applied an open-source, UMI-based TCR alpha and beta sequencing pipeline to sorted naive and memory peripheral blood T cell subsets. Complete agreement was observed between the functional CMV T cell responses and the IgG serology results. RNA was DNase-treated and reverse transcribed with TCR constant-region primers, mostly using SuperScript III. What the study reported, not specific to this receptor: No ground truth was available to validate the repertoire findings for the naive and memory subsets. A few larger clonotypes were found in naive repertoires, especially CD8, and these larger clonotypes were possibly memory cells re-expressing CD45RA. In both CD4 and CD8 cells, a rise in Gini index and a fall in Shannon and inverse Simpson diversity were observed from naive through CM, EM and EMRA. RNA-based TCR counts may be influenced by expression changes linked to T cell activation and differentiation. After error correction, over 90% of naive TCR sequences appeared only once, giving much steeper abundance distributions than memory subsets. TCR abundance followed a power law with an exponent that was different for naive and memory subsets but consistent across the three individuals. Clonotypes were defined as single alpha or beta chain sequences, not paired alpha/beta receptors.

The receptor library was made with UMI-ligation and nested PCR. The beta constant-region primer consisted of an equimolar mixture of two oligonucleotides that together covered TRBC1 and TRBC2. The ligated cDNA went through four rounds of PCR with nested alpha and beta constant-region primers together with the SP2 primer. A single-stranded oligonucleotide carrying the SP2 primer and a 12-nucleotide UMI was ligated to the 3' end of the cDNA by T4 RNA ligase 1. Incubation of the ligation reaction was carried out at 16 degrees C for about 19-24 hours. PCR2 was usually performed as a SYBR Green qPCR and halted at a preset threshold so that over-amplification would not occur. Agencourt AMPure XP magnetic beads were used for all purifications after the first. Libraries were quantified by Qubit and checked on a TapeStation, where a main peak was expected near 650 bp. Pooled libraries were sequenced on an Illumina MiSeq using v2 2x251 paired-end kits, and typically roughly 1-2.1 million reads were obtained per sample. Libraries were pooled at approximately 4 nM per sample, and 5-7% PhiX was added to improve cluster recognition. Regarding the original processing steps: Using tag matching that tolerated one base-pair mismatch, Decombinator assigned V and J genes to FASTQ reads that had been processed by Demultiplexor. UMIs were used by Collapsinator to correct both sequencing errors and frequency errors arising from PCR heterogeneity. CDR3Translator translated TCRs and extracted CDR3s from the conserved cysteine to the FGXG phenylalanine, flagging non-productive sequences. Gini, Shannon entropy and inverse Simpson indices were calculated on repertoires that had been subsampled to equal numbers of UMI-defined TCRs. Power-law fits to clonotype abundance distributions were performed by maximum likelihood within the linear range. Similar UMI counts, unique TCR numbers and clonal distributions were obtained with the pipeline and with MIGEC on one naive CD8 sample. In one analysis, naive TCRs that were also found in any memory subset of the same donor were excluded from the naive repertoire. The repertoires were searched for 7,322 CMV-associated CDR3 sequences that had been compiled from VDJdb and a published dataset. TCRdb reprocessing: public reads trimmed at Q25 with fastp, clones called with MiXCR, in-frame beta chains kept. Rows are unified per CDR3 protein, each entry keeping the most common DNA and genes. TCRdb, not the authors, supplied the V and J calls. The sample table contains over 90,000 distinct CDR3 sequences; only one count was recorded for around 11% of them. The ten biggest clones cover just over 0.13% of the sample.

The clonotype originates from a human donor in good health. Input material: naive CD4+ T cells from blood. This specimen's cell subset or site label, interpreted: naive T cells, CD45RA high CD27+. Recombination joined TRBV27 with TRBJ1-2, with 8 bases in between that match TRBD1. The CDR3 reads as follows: CASSRTGNYGYTF. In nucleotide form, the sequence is TGTGCCAGCAGTAGGACAGGGAACTATGGCTACACCTTC.